This T cell receptor beta chain stems from a study of molecular identifiers for immune sequencing clone quantification. Study findings and constraints: Clone sizes could be underestimated for highly expanded clones when identical TCR molecules share a barcode. More than 99% of effector molecules, versus under 1% of naive-cell molecules, belonged to clones above 20 RNA copies.

Preparation methods for the bulk TCR libraries were those previously described, with listed TCR primers. TCRdb passed the PCR reads through MiXCR, listing each CDR3 protein once. The top ten hold less than 1.2% of the sample, which has 35,000 to 40,000 distinct CDR3 sequences, approximately 19% seen once. The CDR3 runs to 15 residues. Between the trimmed V and J ends, which lost 3 bases and 3 bases, there was a span of 14 bases. Germline CDR1 is LGHNA and CDR2 is YSLEER. Remarks on this clonotype: Its matching antigen is unknown.

Sorting defined naive CD8 T cells as CD8+CD4-CCR7+CD45RA+. This clonotype was obtained from a human donor in good health. Some libraries in this study had Jurkat cell RNA spiked in. Sequenced material: naive CD8+ T cells from blood, with Jurkat cell RNA spiked in. Described subset: FACS-sorted CD8+CD4-CCR7+CD45RA+ naive T cells. The chain uses TRBV4-3 and TRBJ1-2, with D possibly TRBD1 on 5 matching bases. This CDR3 reads CASSQGRAPHYGYTF. CDR3 bases: TGCGCCAGCAGCCAGGGACGGGCACCTCACTATGGCTACACCTTC.